The rows below give T cell receptor beta chains drawn from one sample of a study of T cells in Graves' hyperthyroidism and ophthalmopathy. Each CDR3 protein gets one entry after TCRdb re-called the multiplex PCR reads with MiXCR. This sample has hundreds of thousands of distinct CDR3 sequences, with roughly 15% found just once. The sequenced sample consisted of blood. The receptors derive from a woman between 50 and 59 years old with Graves' ophthalmopathy. Both conserved end residues are part of each CDR3. The D gene is left open where the match is weak. Rows may omit the clone size; those that give it use once, few, many or a size class.

j_call v_call clone_size d_call cdr3_nt cdr3_aa
TRBJ1-3 TRBV29-1 few - TGCAGCGTTATGGCTCGCTTCTCTGGAAACACCATATATTTT CSVMARFSGNTIYF
TRBJ1-4 TRBV19 - - TGTGCCAGTAGTATTTACGGGAGTAATGAAAAACTGTTTTTT CASSIYGSNEKLFF
TRBJ1-6 TRBV30 many - TGTGCCTGGAGTGTTTCCGGTTCACCCCTCCACTTT CAWSVSGSPLHF
TRBJ2-5 TRBV14 - - TGTGCCAGCAGCCAAGATCAAAGTGGGGCCCAGTACTTC CASSQDQSGAQYF
TRBJ2-5 TRBV2 many TRBD2 TGTGCCTGCTCCTCGGGACTAGCGGCCCAAGAGACCCAGTACTTC CACSSGLAAQETQYF
TRBJ2-1 TRBV20-1 many - TGCAGTGCTCAAACCAGGCCATTCTTCAATGAGCAGTTCTTC CSAQTRPFFNEQFF
TRBJ2-1 TRBV18 - - TGTGCCAGCTCACCACCAGGGTACAATGAGCAGTTCTTC CASSPPGYNEQFF
TRBJ2-7 TRBV29-1 few TRBD1 TGCAGCGCTCAACGGGACAGACCCTACGAGCAGTACTTC CSAQRDRPYEQYF
TRBJ2-7 TRBV20-1 many - TGCAGTGCTAGTCACCCCAGGGGCCCTTCCTACGAGCAGTACTTC CSASHPRGPSYEQYF
TRBJ2-3 TRBV28 many TRBD2 TGTGCCAGCAGTTCCGCCCTAGCGGAGCATTTCACAGATACGCAGTATTTT CASSSALAEHFTDTQYF
TRBJ2-1 TRBV7-9 few TRBD2 TGTGCCAGCAGGAGGGGACTAGCGGAAAGTTCCAATGAGCAGTTCTTC CASRRGLAESSNEQFF
TRBJ2-1 TRBV20-1 many - TGCAGTGCTCCACGAGCCGTGAGCTCCTACAATGAGCAGTTCTTC CSAPRAVSSYNEQFF
TRBJ2-5 TRBV14 many - TGTGCCAGCAGCCCAGGGTTAGAGACCCAGTACTTC CASSPGLETQYF
TRBJ2-2 TRBV11-3 - - TGTGCCAGCAGCTTAGGGGCGGCGTTCGCGAACACCGGGGAGCTGTTTTTT CASSLGAAFANTGELFF
TRBJ2-1 TRBV11-2 - - TGTGCCAGCAGCTTGCCGGGATTAGCAGATGAGCAGTTCTTC CASSLPGLADEQFF